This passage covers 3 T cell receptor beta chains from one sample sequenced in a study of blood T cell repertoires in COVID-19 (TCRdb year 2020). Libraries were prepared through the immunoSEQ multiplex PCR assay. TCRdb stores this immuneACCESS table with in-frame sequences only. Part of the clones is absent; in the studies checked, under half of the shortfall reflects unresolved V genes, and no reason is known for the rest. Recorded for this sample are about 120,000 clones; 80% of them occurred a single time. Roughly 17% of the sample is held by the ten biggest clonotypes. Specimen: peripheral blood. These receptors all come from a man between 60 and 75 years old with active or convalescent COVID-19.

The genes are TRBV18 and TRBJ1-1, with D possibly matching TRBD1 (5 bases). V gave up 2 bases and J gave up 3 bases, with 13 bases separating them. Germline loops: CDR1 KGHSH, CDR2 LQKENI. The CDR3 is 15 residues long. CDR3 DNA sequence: TGTGCCAGCTCACCAGGGCAGGGAGGGTACACTGAAGCTTTCTTT. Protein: CASSPGQGGYTEAFF.

As DNA, the CDR3 is TGTGCCAGCAGTGGACTAGCGGGAGGATCTGGGGGGAACGAGCAGTACTTC. This translates into CASSGLAGGSGGNEQYF. The chain is built from TRBV2 and TRBJ2-7; 13 positions match TRBD2. The ends lost 4 bases at V and 5 bases at J; junction bases unmatched: 11. The CDR3 contains 17 residues. Germline V gene data show CDR1 as SNHLY and CDR2 as FYNNEI.

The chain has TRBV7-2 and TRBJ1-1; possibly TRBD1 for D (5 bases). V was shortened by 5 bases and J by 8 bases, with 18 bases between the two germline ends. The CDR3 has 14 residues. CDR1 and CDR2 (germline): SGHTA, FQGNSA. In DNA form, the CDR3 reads TGTGCCAGCAGCCCCCGGGACGGGGGTAGAGAAGCTTTCTTT. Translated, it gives CASSPRDGGREAFF.